The clone carrying this T cell receptor beta chain has just a few counts. Its antigen remains unidentified. This sample is drawn from a study of cytomegalovirus exposure and HLA in healthy donors. Notes on the study in general: Accounts indicate the classifier identified cytomegalovirus status with strong specificity and sensitivity. The study flagged some 170 TCR beta chains as cytomegalovirus-associated.

Trimming took 3 bases from V and 0 from J; bases not matched to a gene: 5. The CDR3 has 16 amino acids. Germline values: CDR1 LNHDA, CDR2 SQIVND (reference sequence). Sequencing was performed with immunoSEQ multiplex PCR; in TCRdb, only in-frame clones are kept and a portion is missing. The table records roughly 220,000 clones, just over 90% of them present only once. This receptor was obtained from a woman between 18 and 30 years old in good health and CMV-seronegative. This chain joins TRBV19 and TRBJ2-7, with 10 bases matching TRBD2. The specimen sequenced was PBMCs. CDR3 region: CASSIRASGSSYEQYF. The CDR3 DNA follows: TGTGCCAGTAGTATCAGGGCTAGCGGGAGCTCCTACGAGCAGTACTTC.